Included here is one T cell receptor beta chain sequence, with context. This table comes from immunoSEQ multiplex PCR, and its TCRdb copy is limited to in-frame clones, with some not included. The sample has fewer than 65,000 clones, under 90% seen once. Trimming pared 4 bases from V and 0 bases from J, leaving 18 bases between. Germline V CDR1 and CDR2: KGHDR, SFDVKD. The CDR3 contains 18 residues. The source of the sample is a study of T cell responses to AZD1222 COVID-19 vaccine. Here the sequenced sample was peripheral blood, taken on day 0 of AZD1222 vaccination. The sequence was collected from an adult in good health. The rearrangement uses TRBV24-1 and TRBJ1-5; a possible D gene is TRBD1 (5 bases). The CDR3 nucleotides read TGTGCCACCAGTGAAGAGGAGGGGATGAGTCTTAGCAATCAGCCCCAGCATTTT. Residues: CATSEEEGMSLSNQPQHF.